This TCR beta chain was identified during a study of early T cells in non-severe SARS-CoV-2 infection. Turning to the study itself: Chains were unpaired, as sequencing was done on bulk RNA from unsorted whole blood. The study, taken as a whole, reports: Private and CD4 specificities were missed by VDJdb matching, which favored anti-spike CD8 responses.

As part of library construction, unique molecular identifiers were attached to individual cDNA molecules. A single record per CDR3 protein comes from TCRdb applying MiXCR to the 5' RACE reads. This table has around 70,000 distinct CDR3 sequences, over 8% appearing once. The germline CDR1 and CDR2 sequences are MDHEN and SYDVKM. The V end was cut by 6 bases, the J end by 0 bases, with 18 bases between. The CDR3 covers 16 residues. This clonotype occurred once. The antigen is undetermined. The chain uses TRBV28 and TRBJ2-7, with D tentatively TRBD1 (5 bases). The TCR comes from an adult who was a healthcare worker with PCR-confirmed SARS-CoV-2 infection or an uninfected control (not recorded which). The material was whole blood, obtained at baseline. CDR3 in amino acids: CASSGPGRAISYEQYF. The CDR3 DNA reads TGTGCCAGCAGCGGCCCGGGCAGGGCGATCTCCTACGAGCAGTACTTC.